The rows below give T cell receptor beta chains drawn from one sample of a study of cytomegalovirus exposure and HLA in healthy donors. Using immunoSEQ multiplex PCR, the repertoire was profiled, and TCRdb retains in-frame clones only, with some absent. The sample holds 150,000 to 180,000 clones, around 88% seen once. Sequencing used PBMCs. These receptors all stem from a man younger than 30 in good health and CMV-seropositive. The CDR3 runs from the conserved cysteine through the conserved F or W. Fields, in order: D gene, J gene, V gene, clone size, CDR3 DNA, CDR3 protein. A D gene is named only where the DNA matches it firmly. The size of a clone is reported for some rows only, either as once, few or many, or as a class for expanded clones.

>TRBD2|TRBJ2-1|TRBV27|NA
TGTGCCAGCAATGTAGCGGGAGCCTACAATGAGCAGTTCTTC
CASNVAGAYNEQFF
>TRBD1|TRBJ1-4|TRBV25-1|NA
TGTGCCAGCAGTAATGAGGGACAGGGGGAAACTAATGAAAAACTGTTTTTT
CASSNEGQGETNEKLFF
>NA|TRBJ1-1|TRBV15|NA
TGTGCCACCAGCAGAGATATCAGTCCTCAGGGCACTGAAGCTTTCTTT
CATSRDISPQGTEAFF
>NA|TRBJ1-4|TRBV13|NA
TGTGCCAGCAGCTTTAGGAGGGACAATGAAAAACTGTTTTTT
CASSFRRDNEKLFF
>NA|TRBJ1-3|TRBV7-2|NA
TGTGCCAGCAGCCTCAGTGGTGGAAACACCATATATTTT
CASSLSGGNTIYF
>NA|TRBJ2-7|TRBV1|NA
TGCACCAGCAGCCACCAACTTCCGGGACACAACGAGCAGTACTTC
CTSSHQLPGHNEQYF
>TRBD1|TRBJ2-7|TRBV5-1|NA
TGCGCCAGCAGCTTGGAGGGACAGGGCGTGGACGAGCAGTACTTC
CASSLEGQGVDEQYF
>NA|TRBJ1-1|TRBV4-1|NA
TGCGCCAGCAGCCGCCCAGGGGCGCAATCTTATGAAGCTTTCTTT
CASSRPGAQSYEAFF
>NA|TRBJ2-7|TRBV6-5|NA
TGTGCCAGCACCGACGGGGGACCCCCGGGGTACGAGCAGTACTTC
CASTDGGPPGYEQYF
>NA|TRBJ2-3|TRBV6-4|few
TGTGCCAGCAGTGCCACTAGCACAGATACGCAGTATTTT
CASSATSTDTQYF
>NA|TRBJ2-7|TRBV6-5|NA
TGTGCCAGCAGTTACCCAGCGGTACCCTACGAGCAGTACTTC
CASSYPAVPYEQYF
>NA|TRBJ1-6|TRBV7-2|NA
TGTGCCAGCAGCTATAGCTCCTATAATTCACCCCTCCACTTT
CASSYSSYNSPLHF
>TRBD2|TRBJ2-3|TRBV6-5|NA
TGTGCCAGCAGTGGACTAGCGGGAGTGGTGGATACGCAGTATTTT
CASSGLAGVVDTQYF
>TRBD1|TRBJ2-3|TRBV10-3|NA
TGTGCCATCAGTGGAAGTATCGGGACAGGGAGCACAGATACGCAGTATTTT
CAISGSIGTGSTDTQYF
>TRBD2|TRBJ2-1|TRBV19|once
TGTGCCAGTAGTAGGTCCGGGACTAGCGGGAGCTACAATGAGCAGTTCTTC
CASSRSGTSGSYNEQFF
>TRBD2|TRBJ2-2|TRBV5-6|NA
TGTGCCAGCAGTCCCCAACGACTAGCGGGGACCGTGAACACCGGGGAGCTGTTTTTT
CASSPQRLAGTVNTGELFF
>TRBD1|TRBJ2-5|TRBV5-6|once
TGTGCCAGCAGCTCCGGGACAGGCCAAGAGACCCAGTACTTC
CASSSGTGQETQYF
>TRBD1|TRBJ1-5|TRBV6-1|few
TGTGCCAGCAGTGAAGCCCGGGACAGGGCTTCCCATTTT
CASSEARDRASHF
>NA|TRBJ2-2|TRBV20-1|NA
TGCAGTGCTAGAGATTCTGGGGAGCTGTTTTTT
CSARDSGELFF
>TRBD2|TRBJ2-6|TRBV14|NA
TGTGCCAGCAGCCAAGAAGTACTAGCGGGGACATCTGGGGCCAACGTCCTGACTTTC
CASSQEVLAGTSGANVLTF
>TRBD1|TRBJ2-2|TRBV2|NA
TGTGCCAGCAGCGCCCTTAGGGGGCTGACCGGGGAGCTGTTTTTT
CASSALRGLTGELFF
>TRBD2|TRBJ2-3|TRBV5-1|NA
TGCGCCAGCAGCTTGGCCGGGACTAGCGGGAGCACAGATACGCAGTATTTT
CASSLAGTSGSTDTQYF
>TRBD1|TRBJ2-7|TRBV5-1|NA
TGCGCCAGCAGGGACGCCGGGACAGGGGGCGAGCAGTACTTC
CASRDAGTGGEQYF
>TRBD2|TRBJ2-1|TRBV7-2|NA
TGTGCCAGCAGCCTAGCGGGACTGGGGAATGAGCAGTTCTTC
CASSLAGLGNEQFF
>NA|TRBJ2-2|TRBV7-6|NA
TGTGCCAGCAGCTCCGCATCACCACAAGGCCTAGCGATGAACACCGGGGAGCTGTTTTTT
CASSSASPQGLAMNTGELFF
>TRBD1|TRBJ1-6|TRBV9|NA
TGTGCCAGCAGCGCGGGACAGGGGGGGAATTCACCCCTCCACTTT
CASSAGQGGNSPLHF
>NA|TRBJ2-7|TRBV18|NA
TGTGCCAGCTCACCCCGGACTGCCTCCTACGAGCAGTACTTC
CASSPRTASYEQYF
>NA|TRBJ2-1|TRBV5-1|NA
TGCGCCAGCAGCTTGGTGCCAGGGGTTATGAATGAGCAGTTCTTC
CASSLVPGVMNEQFF
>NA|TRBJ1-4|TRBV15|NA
TGTGCCGCCAGCATGGGAGCAACTAATGAAAAACTGTTTTTT
CAASMGATNEKLFF
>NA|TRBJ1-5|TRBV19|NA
TGTGCCAGTAGTATAGTTAAGGGGATGCGGAGCAATCAGCCCCAGCATTTT
CASSIVKGMRSNQPQHF
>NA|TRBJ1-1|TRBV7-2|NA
TGTGCCAGCAGCTTATCACCGGGGAGCACTGAAGCTTTCTTT
CASSLSPGSTEAFF
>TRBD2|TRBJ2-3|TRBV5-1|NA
TGCGCCAGCAGCTTGGAGGGCGGGAGAGGTACAGATACGCAGTATTTT
CASSLEGGRGTDTQYF
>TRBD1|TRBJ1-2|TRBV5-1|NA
TGCGCCAGCAGCTTGGAGGCAGGGGGTCCTAACTATGGCTACACCTTC
CASSLEAGGPNYGYTF
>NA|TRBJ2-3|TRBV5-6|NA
TGTGCCAGCAGCCCCCGAAGACAGCCCACAGATACGCAGTATTTT
CASSPRRQPTDTQYF
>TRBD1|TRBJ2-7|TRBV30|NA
TGTGCCTGGAGTTCCGGGACAGGGGCCCACGAGCAGTACTTC
CAWSSGTGAHEQYF
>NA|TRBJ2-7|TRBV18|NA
TGTGCCAGCTCACCAGATCAGCGGTCCCCCTACGAGCAGTACTTC
CASSPDQRSPYEQYF
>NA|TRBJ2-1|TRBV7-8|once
TGTGCCAGCAGCCTCAGACAGGGGGCTAGCGGGAGTCCCTACAATGAGCAGTTCTTC
CASSLRQGASGSPYNEQFF
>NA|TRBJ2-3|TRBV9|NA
TGTGCCAGCAGCGTAGCAGGGGTGGCAGATACGCAGTATTTT
CASSVAGVADTQYF
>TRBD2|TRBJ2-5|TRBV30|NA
TGTGCCTGGAGTGGGGGGGAGGGCCGCCAAGAGACCCAGTACTTC
CAWSGGEGRQETQYF
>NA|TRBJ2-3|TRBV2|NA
TGTGCCAGCAGTGACGGTGACTTCAGGGCAGATACGCAGTATTTT
CASSDGDFRADTQYF
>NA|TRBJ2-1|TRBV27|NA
TGTGCCAGCAGTTTTGCGCGGGGCGGGGCCAATGAGCAGTTCTTC
CASSFARGGANEQFF
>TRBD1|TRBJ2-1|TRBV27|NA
TGTGCCAGCAGTCAGACAGGGGGAACCGATGAGCAGTTCTTC
CASSQTGGTDEQFF
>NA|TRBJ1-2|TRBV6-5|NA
TGTGCCAGCAGCCCGCAGGGGAATGGCTACACCTTC
CASSPQGNGYTF
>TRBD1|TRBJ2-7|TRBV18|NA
TGTGCCAGCTCACCATCACAGGGGTCCTACGAGCAGTACTTC
CASSPSQGSYEQYF
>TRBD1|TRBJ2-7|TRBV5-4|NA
TGTGCCAGCAGCTCAAAGACAGGGCCTCACGAGCAGTACTTC
CASSSKTGPHEQYF
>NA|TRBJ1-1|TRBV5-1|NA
TGCGCCAGCAGCTTGGGGGGGCCTGAAGCTTTCTTT
CASSLGGPEAFF
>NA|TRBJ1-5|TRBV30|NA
TGTGCCTGGGGCACGGGGAGTAATCAGCCCCAGCATTTT
CAWGTGSNQPQHF
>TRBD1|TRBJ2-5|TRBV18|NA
TGTGCCAGCTCATCCCGGACAGGGCCGGAGACCCAGTACTTC
CASSSRTGPETQYF